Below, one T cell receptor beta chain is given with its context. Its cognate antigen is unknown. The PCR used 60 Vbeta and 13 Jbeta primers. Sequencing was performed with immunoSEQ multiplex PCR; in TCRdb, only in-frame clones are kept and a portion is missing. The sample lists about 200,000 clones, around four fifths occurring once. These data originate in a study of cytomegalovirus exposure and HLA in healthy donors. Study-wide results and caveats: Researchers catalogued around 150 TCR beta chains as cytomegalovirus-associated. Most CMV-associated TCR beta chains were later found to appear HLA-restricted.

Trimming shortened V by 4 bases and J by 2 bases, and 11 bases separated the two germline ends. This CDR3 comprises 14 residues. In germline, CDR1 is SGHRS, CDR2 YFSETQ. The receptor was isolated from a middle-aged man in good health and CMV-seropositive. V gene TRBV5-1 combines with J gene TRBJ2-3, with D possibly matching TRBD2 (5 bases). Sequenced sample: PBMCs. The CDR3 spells CASSLDGLTDTQYF. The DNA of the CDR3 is TGCGCCAGCAGCCTGGACGGACTCACAGATACGCAGTATTTT.